One and the same sample provided the 8 T cell receptor beta chains below, sequenced in a study of shared clonotypes between healthy human individuals. Generated by immunoSEQ multiplex PCR, the TCRdb table keeps only in-frame clones and is missing some. Of about 510,000 clones in the sample, roughly 79% were seen once. Specimen: PBMCs. These receptor sequences come from a woman aged 40 to 49 in good health. Some clones in this sample may be carry-over from other donors' samples.

With respect to this clone: Other DNA sequences in this specimen translate into the identical CDR3. The chain joins TRBV28 to TRBJ1-1; D is unclear. Trimming removed 6 bases at V and 1 base at J, with 3 bases between. The CDR3 spans 11 residues. Germline loops: CDR1 MDHEN, CDR2 SYDVKM. CDR3 sequence (DNA): TGTGCCAGCAGCCAGAACACTGAAGCTTTCTTT. This sequence encodes CASSQNTEAFF.

The J gene is TRBJ2-2, the V gene TRBV7-2; D is possibly TRBD1 or TRBD2 (5 bases each). The CDR3 contains 15 residues. In germline, CDR1 is SGHTA, CDR2 FQGNSA. The V and J ends lost 4 bases and 8 bases respectively, with 17 bases between them. The CDR3 DNA reads as TGTGCCAGCAGCTCCCGGGACCCTTCTCGGGGGGAGCTGTTTTTT. Its translation: CASSSRDPSRGELFF. The variable domain in full, with the rest retrieved from reference TRBV7-2 and TRBJ2-2, is GAGVSQSPSNKVTEKGKDVELRCDPISGHTALYWYRQSLGQGLEFLIYFQGNSAPDKSGLPSDRFSAERTGGSVSTLTIQRTQQEDSAVYLCASSSRDPSRGELFFGEGSRLTVL.

This chain connects TRBV30 to TRBJ2-3, with a possible D match to TRBD1 (7 bases). CDR1 is GTSNPN and CDR2 is SVGIG in the germline V gene (reference sequence). V lost 7 bases, J lost 0 bases, and 14 bases lay in between. This CDR3 is built from 14 residues. CDR3 bases: TGTGCCTCAAGGGGGCGGGAAAGCACAGATACGCAGTATTTT. Its translation: CASRGRESTDTQYF.

This clone came up a few times. At the DNA level, this CDR3 is encoded by other sequences in the same sample as well. J is TRBJ2-3 and V is TRBV30; D gene ambiguous. CDR1 is GTSNPN and CDR2 is SVGIG in the germline V gene (reference sequence). The CDR3 has 11 amino acids. Trimming removed 0 bases at V and 5 bases at J, with 3 bases between. For the CDR3, the DNA is TGTGCCTGGAGTGTAGGAGATACGCAGTATTTT. It specifies CAWSVGDTQYF.

CDR3 nucleotide sequence: TGTGCCACCAACCCAGGGGGCGGGAGGGGAGAGACCCAGTACTTC. Translation gives CATNPGGGRGETQYF. The chain links TRBV15 to TRBJ2-5; D may be TRBD2 (9 bases). V shed 7 bases and J shed 4 bases, with 19 bases lying between them. The CDR3 runs to 15 residues. Germline CDR1 reads LNHNV; CDR2 reads YYDKDF (reference sequence).

The genes are TRBV7-6 and TRBJ2-7; 8 nucleotides line up with TRBD1. V was pared by 5 bases and J by 3 bases, with 12 bases of the junction left unmatched. Germline V gene lookup returns CDR1 SGHVS and CDR2 FNYEAQ. This CDR3 spans 16 amino acids. The CDR3 DNA reads TGTGCCAGCAGCCCAGGACAGGGAGGAGGGGTCTACGAGCAGTACTTC. Encoded protein: CASSPGQGGGVYEQYF.

This sequence joins TRBV7-6 and TRBJ1-1; TRBD1 agrees at 9 bases. The CDR3 runs to 17 residues. Germline CDR1 is SGHVS and CDR2 is FNYEAQ. The V and J ends lost 5 bases and 0 bases, in that order; junction bases with no gene match: 10. The CDR3 coding sequence is TGTGCCAGCAGCCCGCGGACAGGGGAGCAGATGAACACTGAAGCTTTCTTT. Translating it yields CASSPRTGEQMNTEAFF.

The chain carries TRBV5-4 and TRBJ1-6; 7 nucleotides match TRBD1. The V gene's germline CDR1 is SGHNT and CDR2 YYREEE (reference sequence). V dropped 4 bases and J dropped 8; count of bases not matched to a gene: 9. This CDR3 comprises 15 residues. CDR3 amino acids: CASSKSGTEHSPLHF. CDR3 DNA sequence: TGTGCCAGCAGCAAATCCGGGACAGAACATTCACCCCTCCACTTT.